The clone carrying this T cell receptor beta chain appeared a few times. Its antigen is as yet unknown. This nonspecific control used anti-CD3/anti-CD28 bead stimulation of CD4+ T cells. CD4+ T cells upregulating both CD40 ligand and CD69 were sorted as responding cells. For at least 4 years, plasma HIV-1 RNA was undetectable (<50 copies/mL). The data derive from a study of persistence of HIV-infected CD4 T cells. Study at large: Multiple blood draws of up to 180 mL, except a couple of donors with single leukapheresis. Antigen stimulation activated a lower proportion of cells, more of them memory, than anti-CD3/anti-CD28 stimulation. Regarding the study as a whole: Degenerate expanded CDR3beta sequences were enriched among CMV- and Gag-responding cells.

The libraries were made with immunoSEQ version 4 in survey mode. TCRdb keeps only in-frame clones here, not all; method: immunoSEQ multiplex PCR. The table has about 46,000 clones, 85% to 90% seen once. Germline CDR1 and CDR2: KGHSH and LQKENI. CDR3 length equals 15 residues. V gave up 5 bases and J gave up 3 bases; unmatched junction bases: 10. The sample was CD4+ T cells sorted from PBMCs after roughly 18-hour stimulation, taken from a patient who received antiretroviral therapy. The receptor's source is an adult woman with HIV who was CMV-seropositive. The rearrangement uses TRBV18 and TRBJ2-7; TRBD1 agrees at 7 bases. CDR3 sequence (DNA): TGTGCCAGCTCAACCCAACAGGGGTCCAGCTACGAGCAGTACTTC. As protein: CASSTQQGSSYEQYF.